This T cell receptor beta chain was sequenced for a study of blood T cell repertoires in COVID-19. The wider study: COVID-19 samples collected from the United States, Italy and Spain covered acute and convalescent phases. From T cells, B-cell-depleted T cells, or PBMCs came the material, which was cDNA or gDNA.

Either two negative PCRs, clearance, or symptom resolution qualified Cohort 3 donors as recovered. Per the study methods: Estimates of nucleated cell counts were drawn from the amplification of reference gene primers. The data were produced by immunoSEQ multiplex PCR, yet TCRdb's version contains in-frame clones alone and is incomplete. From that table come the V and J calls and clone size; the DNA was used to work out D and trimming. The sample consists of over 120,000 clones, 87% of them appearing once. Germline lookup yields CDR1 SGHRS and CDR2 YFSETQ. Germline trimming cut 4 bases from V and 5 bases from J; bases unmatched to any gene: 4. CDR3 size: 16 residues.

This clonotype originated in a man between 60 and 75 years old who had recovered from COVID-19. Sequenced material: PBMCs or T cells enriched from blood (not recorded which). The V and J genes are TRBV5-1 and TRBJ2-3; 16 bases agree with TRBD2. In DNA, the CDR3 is TGCGCCAGCAGCACGGGACTAGCGGGGGGGCAAGATACGCAGTATTTT. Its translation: CASSTGLAGGQDTQYF.